This T cell receptor (beta chain) comes out of a study of identical twins. This CDR3 contains 11 residues. V dropped 4 bases and J dropped 15 bases, with 13 bases sitting between them. The germline gives CDR1 SNHLY, CDR2 FYNNEI. TCRdb ran MiXCR on the 5' RACE reads and lists one entry per CDR3 protein. The data show approximately 230,000 distinct CDR3 sequences, with approximately 5.9% seen just once and more than 12% held by the top ten. This clonotype was recorded a few times. Healthy Caucasians alone served as donors. In addition, the sample was reused for a study of T cells expressing NK-cell markers. As that report states: HCMV serostatus: seven of eight sequenced donors positive, one negative.

Material for sequencing was CD8+ T cells sorted from blood. The receptor comes from a woman aged 18-29 years in good health. This chain joins TRBV2 and TRBJ2-1; unclear D gene. The CDR3 sequence: CASSGSARPFF. The DNA of the CDR3 is TGTGCCAGCAGTGGTTCGGCGAGGCCGTTCTTC. Full variable domain (outside the CDR3, taken from reference TRBV2 and TRBJ2-1): EPEVTQTPSHQVTQMGQEVILRCVPISNHLYFYWYRQILGQKVEFLVSFYNNEISEKSEIFDDQFSVERPDGSNFTLKIRSTKLEDSAMYFCASSGSARPFFGPGTRLTVL.